Sequencing of this TCR beta chain was carried out in a study of cytomegalovirus exposure and HLA in healthy donors. General study findings and limits: Links to common viral pathogens appeared, in a later analysis, for several of the most significant clusters.

As concerns this clone: As yet, its antigen is unknown.

The PCR made use of 60 Vbeta and 13 Jbeta primers. The table came from immunoSEQ multiplex PCR; TCRdb's copy has only in-frame clones and leaves some out. The sample consists of some 110,000 clones, roughly three quarters of them appearing once. V lost 6 bases and J lost 7, with 15 bases in between. CDR3 size: 14 residues. Germline-derived CDR1 and CDR2 are SGHTA and FQGNSA. Sequenced material: PBMCs. This chain links TRBV7-2 with TRBJ1-4, with a tentative D call TRBD1 (6 bases). The source is a man in his fifties or sixties in good health and CMV-seropositive. Here the CDR3 DNA reads TGTGCCAGCAGTCTACCCCGCAGGGGTGAAAAACTGTTTTTT. Translation gives CASSLPRRGEKLFF.